The clone carrying this T cell receptor beta chain was detected a few times. Its antigen is unknown. The PCR ran on 60 Vbeta and 13 Jbeta primers. Per the authors' pipeline: In a later analysis, of around 85 million unique beta chains, some 10 million appeared in at least two donors. Method: immunoSEQ multiplex PCR; TCRdb's copy keeps in-frame clones and lacks some. V and J calls and clone size are as listed in that table; D and trimming were resolved from the DNA. The sample consists of approximately 150,000 clones, over 60% of them appearing once. The sample originates from a study of cytomegalovirus exposure and HLA in healthy donors. Broader study findings: It was 150 to 200 TCR beta chains that were listed as cytomegalovirus-associated.

There are 11 residues in the CDR3. Germline CDR1 is MDHEN and CDR2 is SYDVKM. Trimming took off 4 bases at V and 6 bases at J, with 7 bases between the two ends. The chain couples TRBV28 to TRBJ2-7, with unresolved D. This TCR was recovered from a woman in her twenties or thirties in good health and CMV-seronegative. Sequencing was carried out using PBMCs. In DNA form, the CDR3 reads TGTGCCAGCAGTTCTAGGTCCGAGCAGTACTTC. Translation: CASSSRSEQYF.